The TCR beta chain described here comes from a study of blood T cell repertoires in COVID-19. Across the study: Researchers got acute and convalescent COVID-19 samples from the United States, Italy and Spain.

Only in-frame clones appear in the TCRdb table, and some are missing; sequencing was by immunoSEQ multiplex PCR. The table has 110,000 to 150,000 clones, more than 80% seen once. The participants were between roughly 18 and 100 years old and came from 20 to 30 US areas. Researchers sorted participants into cohorts using their self-reported clinical history. Individuals in the exposed group had encountered a COVID-19 case within 2 weeks preceding study entry. Trimming took off 4 bases at V and 1 base at J, with 17 bases between the two ends. The CDR3 extends over 17 amino acids. CDR1 is KGHSH, CDR2 LQKENI, per germline.

The material sequenced was PBMCs or T cells enriched from blood (not recorded which). The chain recombines TRBV18 with TRBJ1-5, with D maybe TRBD1 (5 bases). The sequence came from a woman between 18 and 29 years old who had been exposed to COVID-19. The CDR3: CASSLNRGLGSNQPQHF. The CDR3 DNA is TGTGCCAGCTCACTCAACCGGGGACTGGGCAGCAATCAGCCCCAGCATTTT.